This T cell receptor beta chain was recovered during a study of cytomegalovirus exposure and HLA in healthy donors. Germline V lookup: CDR1 MGHRA, CDR2 YSYEKL. The CDR3 has 17 residues. The V and J ends lost 1 base and 3 bases respectively, with 15 bases between them. A multiplex PCR was run with 60 Vbeta primers and 13 Jbeta primers. Data came from immunoSEQ multiplex PCR; TCRdb stores just in-frame clones and leaves some out. The data contain 95,000 to 150,000 clones, more than 65% of them seen just once; the ten biggest clones take up 9.5% to 15%. Material for sequencing was PBMCs. The sequence came from a woman aged 40 to 49 in good health and CMV-seropositive. The chain employs TRBV4-1 and TRBJ1-4; perhaps TRBD1 as D (5 bases). CDR3 protein: CASSQVRSRDPNEKLFF. The CDR3 DNA follows: TGCGCCAGCAGCCAAGTCAGGTCCAGGGATCCTAATGAAAAACTGTTTTTT.